The 10 T cell receptor beta chains presented below share a single source sample, sequenced in a study of Tregs in tolerant kidney transplant recipients. TCRdb's copy holds only in-frame clones and misses some; the assay was immunoSEQ multiplex PCR. The sample consists of 68,000 or so clones, roughly 84% of them appearing once. The material sequenced was CD4+ T cells from blood. The receptors here all came from a human donor in good health.

The chain combines TRBV7-2 with TRBJ2-7; D is uncertain. Germline V gives CDR1 SGHTA, CDR2 FQGNSA. The CDR3 runs 13 residues. V was shortened by 6 bases and J by 0 bases, with 9 bases between the two germline ends. CDR3 protein: CASSARSSYEQYF. CDR3 coding DNA: TGTGCCAGCAGTGCCCGTTCCTCCTACGAGCAGTACTTC.

DNA for the CDR3: TGTGCCAGCAGCTTAAAAGGAGGCAACAACATTCAGTACTTC. This sequence encodes CASSLKGGNNIQYF. This chain joins TRBV7-3 and TRBJ2-4; D might be TRBD2 (5 bases). V was trimmed by 1 base and J by 7 bases, leaving 11 bases between them. The CDR3 sequence is 14 residues long. Germline CDR1 is SGHTA and CDR2 is FQGTGA.

The CDR3 region is CASSIQGNTIYF. The CDR3, as DNA: TGTGCCAGCAGTATACAGGGAAACACCATATATTTT. V is TRBV28 and J is TRBJ1-3; D remains ambiguous. The germline V and J ends were trimmed by 5 bases and 4 bases, with 6 bases remaining between them. Looked up from germline, CDR1 is MDHEN and CDR2 is SYDVKM. There are 12 residues in the CDR3.

The chain recombines TRBV7-8 with TRBJ1-3; D is unclear. This CDR3 is 16 amino acids long. Deletions cut 5 bases from V and 0 bases from J, with 14 bases between. Germline loops: CDR1 SGHVS, CDR2 FQNEAQ. The CDR3 sequence is CASSPTGGFSGNTIYF. CDR3 in DNA: TGTGCCAGCAGCCCAACGGGCGGGTTCTCTGGAAACACCATATATTTT.

Comments on this clone: This CDR3 is also generated by other DNA sequences in the sample. The rearrangement uses TRBV19 and TRBJ1-1; the D is unclear. Trimming left V 3 bases short and J 2 bases short, with 7 bases between. The CDR3 spans 13 residues. The germline V gene has CDR1 LNHDA and CDR2 SQIVND (reference sequence). DNA of the CDR3: TGTGCCAGTAGTATCGACCGAAACACTGAAGCTTTCTTT. Its protein product is CASSIDRNTEAFF.

The chain combines TRBV5-3 with TRBJ2-5; 7 nucleotides match TRBD1. TRBV5-3 is annotated as an ORF whose role is uncertain. Trimming at V came to 0 bases and at J to 1 base, leaving 0 bases not matched to a gene. This CDR3 has 14 residues. In nucleotides, the CDR3 is TGTGCCAGAAGCTTGGACAGGGGCCAAGAGACCCAGTACTTC. Residues: CARSLDRGQETQYF.

The chain joins TRBV9 to TRBJ2-2; a weak D match, TRBD1 (5 bases). This CDR3 contains 13 residues. Germline assignment: CDR1 SGDLS and CDR2 YYNGEE. V shed 1 base and J shed 5 bases, with 6 bases lying between them. CDR3 loop: CASSVSGTGELFF. DNA of the CDR3: TGTGCCAGCAGCGTATCAGGGACCGGGGAGCTGTTTTTT. Together with reference TRBV9 and TRBJ2-2, the CDR3 gives the full variable domain: DSGVTQTPKHLITATGQRVTLRCSPRSGDLSVYWYQQSLDQGLQFLIQYYNGEERAKGNILERFSAQQFPDLHSELNLSSLELGDSALYFCASSVSGTGELFFGEGSRLTVL.

Remarks on this clone: Other DNA sequences in the sample encode the same CDR3. The chain is built from TRBV19 and TRBJ2-1; no clear D. CDR1 is LNHDA and CDR2 is SQIVND in the germline V gene (reference sequence). The CDR3 covers 11 residues. Deletions cut 3 bases from V and 6 bases from J, with 3 bases between. The CDR3 DNA is TGTGCCAGTAGTATTCTCAATGAGCAGTTCTTC. It encodes CASSILNEQFF.

This chain joins TRBV29-1 and TRBJ1-1; D call uncertain. Germline V gives CDR1 SQVTM, CDR2 ANQGSEA. This CDR3 region has 11 residues. V shed 5 bases and J shed 5 bases, with 9 bases lying between them. CDR3 region: CSVNSETEAFF. CDR3 nucleotide sequence: TGCAGCGTTAATTCGGAGACTGAAGCTTTCTTT.

This clone was detected a few times. The chain's CDR3 is CASSPGGFGELFF. The CDR3 DNA sequence: TGTGCCAGCAGTCCCGGAGGGTTCGGGGAGCTGTTTTTT. The chain recombines TRBV27 with TRBJ2-2, with D possibly being TRBD2 (6 bases). CDR1 and CDR2 (germline): MNHEY, SMNVEV (reference sequence). The CDR3 runs to 13 residues. Trimming left V 5 bases short and J 7 bases short, with 11 bases between.